This T cell receptor beta chain emerged from a study of blood T cell repertoires in COVID-19. The overall study: Samples of COVID-19 (acute and convalescent) were obtained from the United States, Italy and Spain.

The CDR3 runs to 16 residues. In the authors' workflow: Counts of nucleated cells, estimated from reference gene primer amplification, were obtained. Measured with immunoSEQ multiplex PCR; TCRdb has only the in-frame clones, and not every one. The V and J calls and clone size are taken from that table; D and trimming were inferred from the DNA. The top ten hold around 16% of the sample, which has about 60,000 clones, approximately 84% seen once. The receptor was derived from a man between 60 and 75 years old with COVID-19, enrolled during active disease. Input material: peripheral blood. The V and J genes are TRBV21-1 and TRBJ2-7; the table's D gene call, TRBD2, was not cross checked with the DNA. TRBV21-1 is annotated as a pseudogene. CDR3 sequence: CASSCPPAAISYEQYF. CDR3 bases: TGTGCCAGCAGCTGTCCCCCGGCAGCGATCTCCTACGAGCAGTACTTC.